This T cell receptor beta chain was obtained from a study of T cell responses to AZD1222 COVID-19 vaccine. Using immunoSEQ multiplex PCR, the repertoire was profiled, and TCRdb retains in-frame clones only, with some absent. The profile covers about 140,000 clones, with 85% to 95% appearing a single time and roughly 7% taken by the ten largest. The germline gives CDR1 SEHNR, CDR2 FQNEAQ (reference sequence). The CDR3 is 15 residues long. The J segment lost 7 bases and the V segment lost 5 bases, leaving 9 bases of the junction unmatched. The count of this clone is one. The antigen is undetermined. Study-wide findings and caveats: CD4 TCRs associated with vaccination spanned spike, dominating at 160-218 and 743-854. All repertoire sampling was performed exclusively after the peak T cell response. Most donors were white British, females outnumbered males, and clonal diversity was possibly underestimated.

This clonotype was sampled from an adult who received the AZD1222 COVID-19 vaccine. V gene TRBV7-9 combines with J gene TRBJ2-7; 12 nucleotides align to TRBD1. Source: peripheral blood, taken 28 days after the second AZD1222 dose. CDR3 sequence: CASSDAGTGGFEQYF. In DNA form, the CDR3 reads TGTGCCAGCAGCGACGCCGGGACAGGGGGCTTTGAGCAGTACTTC.